This T cell receptor (beta chain) was observed in a study of molecular identifiers for immune sequencing clone quantification. Findings of the study overall: Jurkat TCR RNA from one cell was spiked into about 1 million naive cells, and it was reportedly detectable there.

Using 10%, 30% or 50% RNA, naive CD8 libraries were derived from approximately 20,000 to 1,000,000 sorted cells. Naive CD8 T cells were FACS-sorted by CD8+CD4-CCR7+CD45RA+ markers. This clonotype has just a few counts. Its cognate antigen is unknown. Making the bulk TCR libraries relied on previously described methods and listed TCR primers. From the PCR reads, TCRdb called clonotypes with MiXCR, one entry per CDR3 protein. The data contain nearly 55,000 distinct CDR3 sequences, 36% of them singletons. The CDR3 spans 13 residues. V was trimmed by 3 bases and J by 5 bases, leaving 10 bases between them. Germline lookup yields CDR1 LNHDA and CDR2 SQIVND (reference sequence).

The sample consisted of naive CD8+ T cells from blood, with Jurkat cell RNA spiked in. Subset here: FACS-sorted CD8+CD4-CCR7+CD45RA+ naive T cells. The J gene is TRBJ2-5, the V gene TRBV19; a possible D gene is TRBD2 (6 bases). This TCR came from a human donor in good health. Some libraries in this study had Jurkat cell RNA spiked in. This CDR3 is CASSMWEAETQYF. The CDR3 coding sequence is TGTGCCAGTAGTATGTGGGAGGCCGAGACCCAGTACTTC.